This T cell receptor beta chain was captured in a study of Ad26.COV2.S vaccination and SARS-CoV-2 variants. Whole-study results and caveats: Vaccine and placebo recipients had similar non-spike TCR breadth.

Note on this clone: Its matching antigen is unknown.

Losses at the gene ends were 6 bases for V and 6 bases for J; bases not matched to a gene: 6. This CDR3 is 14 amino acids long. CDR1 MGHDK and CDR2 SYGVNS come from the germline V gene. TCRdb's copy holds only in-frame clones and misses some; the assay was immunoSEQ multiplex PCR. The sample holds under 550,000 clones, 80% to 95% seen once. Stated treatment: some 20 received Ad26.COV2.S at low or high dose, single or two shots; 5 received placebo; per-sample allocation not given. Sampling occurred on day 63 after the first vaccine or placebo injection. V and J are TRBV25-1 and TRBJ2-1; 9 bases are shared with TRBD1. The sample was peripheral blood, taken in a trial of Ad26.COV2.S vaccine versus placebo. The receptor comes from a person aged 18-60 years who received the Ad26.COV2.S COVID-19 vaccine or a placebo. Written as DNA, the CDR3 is TGTGCCAGCAGGGCCGGGACAGGGCTCAATGAGCAGTTCTTC. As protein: CASRAGTGLNEQFF.